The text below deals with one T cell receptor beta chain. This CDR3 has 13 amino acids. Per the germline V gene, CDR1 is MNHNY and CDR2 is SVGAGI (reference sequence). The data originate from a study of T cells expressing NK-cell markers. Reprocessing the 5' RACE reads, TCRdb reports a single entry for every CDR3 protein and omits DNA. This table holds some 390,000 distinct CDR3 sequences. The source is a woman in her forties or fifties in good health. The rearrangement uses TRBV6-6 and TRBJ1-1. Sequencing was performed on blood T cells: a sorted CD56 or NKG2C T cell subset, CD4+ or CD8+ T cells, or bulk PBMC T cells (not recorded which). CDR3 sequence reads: CASSYQVHTEAFF.